This T cell receptor (beta chain) was recorded in a study of vaccination and CD4 T cells after COVID-19. The wider study: Six males and four females, two Hispanic, made up the convalescents. At days 161 to 241 post-vaccination, as well as at day 14, a few convalescent patients were sampled. Study-level results: Sampling was limited to relatively few convalescent patients, with no early post-infection timepoints studied.

The V gene lost 5 bases and the J gene lost 8 bases, with 16 bases spanning the gap. This CDR3 spans 15 amino acids. CDR1 MNHNS and CDR2 SASEGT come from the germline V gene. As concerns this clonotype: As yet, its antigen is unknown.

Time point given: late sampling 161 to 241 days after vaccination in a few convalescent patients. Via MiXCR, TCRdb re-called the PCR reads, giving one row per CDR3 protein. This sample has around 31,000 distinct CDR3 sequences; almost 50% occur once, and the top ten carry 5% to 7.5%. The sequences come from CD4+ T cells from blood, collected about 7 months after SARS-CoV-2 vaccination. V gene TRBV6-1 combines with J gene TRBJ1-6; weak D call: TRBD1 (5 bases). This TCR was recovered from a human donor who had recovered from COVID-19. The DNA of the CDR3 is TGTGCCAGCAGTATATTGGGGGACGGGGATTCACCCCTCCACTTT. Its translation: CASSILGDGDSPLHF.